These 22 T cell receptor beta chains were sequenced from one sample in a study of cytomegalovirus exposure and HLA in healthy donors. Sequencing was performed with immunoSEQ multiplex PCR; in TCRdb, only in-frame clones are kept and a portion is missing. Of about 190,000 clones listed, 86% were seen once; the top ten hold around 1.6%. Sequencing was done on a sample of PBMCs. The source of these receptors is a woman aged 18-30 years in good health and CMV-seronegative.

The rearrangement joins TRBV9 to TRBJ1-5; the match to TRBD1 covers 8 bases. The J segment lost 3 bases and the V segment lost 4 bases, leaving 6 bases of the junction unmatched. This CDR3 has 15 amino acids. Germline V gives CDR1 SGDLS, CDR2 YYNGEE. CDR3 loop: CASSPGQGPNQPQHF. The CDR3 bases are TGTGCCAGCAGCCCCGGACAGGGACCCAATCAGCCCCAGCATTTT. Filled out from reference TRBV9 and TRBJ1-5, the complete variable domain reads DSGVTQTPKHLITATGQRVTLRCSPRSGDLSVYWYQQSLDQGLQFLIQYYNGEERAKGNILERFSAQQFPDLHSELNLSSLELGDSALYFCASSPGQGPNQPQHFGDGTRLSIL.

Notes on this clone: A clone one base away is much larger, so this may be a read error. This sample also contains other DNA sequences that code for the same CDR3. V gene TRBV14 combines with J gene TRBJ2-7; D gene unclear. CDR3 length: 15 amino acids. Per the germline V gene, CDR1 is SGHDN and CDR2 is FVKESK. This CDR3 is CASSQDLVASYEQYF. CDR3 in DNA: TGTGCCAGTAGCCAAGATCTTGTAGCTTCCTACGAGCAGTACTTC.

The chain has TRBV13 and TRBJ1-3; D is uncertain. V was shortened by 1 base and J by 0 bases, with 7 bases between the two germline ends. Germline V gives CDR1 PRHDT, CDR2 FYEKMQ (reference sequence). There are 15 residues in the CDR3. Here the CDR3 reads CASSLDRSSGNTIYF. The CDR3 DNA reads TGTGCCAGCAGCTTAGACAGAAGCTCTGGAAACACCATATATTTT.

J is TRBJ1-5 and V is TRBV29-1, with TRBD1 matching over 7 bases. The CDR3 length is 14 residues. With V trimmed by 5 bases and J by 3 bases, 7 bases remained unmatched. CDR1 and CDR2 (germline): SQVTM, ANQGSEA. DNA of the CDR3: TGCAGCGTTCGCCCCGGGACAGACAATCAGCCCCAGCATTTT. Protein sequence: CSVRPGTDNQPQHF.

The chain recombines TRBV4-1 with TRBJ1-2; the D is unclear. From germline, CDR1 is MGHRA and CDR2 YSYEKL. This CDR3 region has 15 residues. Trimming removed 4 bases at V and 7 bases at J, with 19 bases between. Here the CDR3 DNA reads TGCGCCAGCAGCCCTCACTCTCCTGCCACTTTTGGCTACACCTTC. It specifies CASSPHSPATFGYTF.

This clone has just a few counts. The chain combines TRBV7-2 with TRBJ2-3; D is unresolved. In germline, CDR1 is SGHTA, CDR2 FQGNSA. This CDR3 has 14 residues. Trimming pared 1 base from V and 2 bases from J, leaving 7 bases between. CDR3 in amino acids: CASSLGHNTDTQYF. CDR3 sequence (DNA): TGTGCCAGCAGCTTAGGGCATAACACAGATACGCAGTATTTT.

The V call is TRBV19, the J call TRBJ2-7, with TRBD2 matching over 10 bases. Germline V gene data show CDR1 as LNHDA and CDR2 as SQIVND (reference sequence). The V segment lost 5 bases and the J segment 2 bases; nucleotides outside the gene matches: 0. This CDR3 is 13 amino acids long. CDR3 in amino acids: CASSGLAAYEQYF. Written as DNA, the CDR3 is TGTGCCAGTAGTGGACTAGCGGCCTACGAGCAGTACTTC.

The rearrangement uses TRBV18 and TRBJ2-1; D is ambiguous. CDR3 size: 17 residues. Germline CDR1 is KGHSH and CDR2 is LQKENI. The V gene lost 3 bases and the J gene lost 0 bases, with 15 bases spanning the gap. The chain's CDR3 is CASSPSLALSSYNEQFF. The CDR3 DNA sequence: TGTGCCAGCTCACCCTCTCTTGCCCTGAGCTCCTACAATGAGCAGTTCTTC.

The rearrangement joins TRBV11-2 to TRBJ2-5, with 7 bases fitting TRBD2. With 1 base clipped from V and 5 bases from J, the junction kept 13 bases outside the gene matches. CDR3 length: 17 residues. The V gene's germline CDR1 is SGHAT and CDR2 FQNNGV. In nucleotides, the CDR3 is TGTGCCAGCAGCTTAGCAGATAGCGGGCGCCGGGGGGAGACCCAGTACTTC. Protein product: CASSLADSGRRGETQYF. The entire variable domain, with the rest obtained from reference TRBV11-2 and TRBJ2-5, is as follows: EAGVAQSPRYKIIEKRQSVAFWCNPISGHATLYWYQQILGQGPKLLIQFQNNGVVDDSQLPKDRFSAERLKGVDSTLKIQPAKLEDSAVYLCASSLADSGRRGETQYFGPGTRLLVL.

The gene calls are TRBV27 and TRBJ1-4; 7 bases agree with TRBD1. The CDR3 loop spans 15 amino acids. J gave up 4 bases and V 1 base, and 3 bases lay outside the gene matches. Germline assignment: CDR1 MNHEY and CDR2 SMNVEV (reference sequence). CDR3 DNA sequence: TGTGCCAGCAGTTTATGGACAGGAAATAATGAAAAACTGTTTTTT. Translating it yields CASSLWTGNNEKLFF. The full variable domain, in which reference TRBV27 and TRBJ1-4 provide the parts outside the CDR3, is EAQVTQNPRYLITVTGKKLTVTCSQNMNHEYMSWYRQDPGLGLRQIYYSMNVEVTDKGDVPEGYKVSRKEKRNFPLILESPSPNQTSLYFCASSLWTGNNEKLFFGSGTQLSVL.

This chain links TRBV4-1 with TRBJ2-6; 9 bases are a match to TRBD2. Trimming removed 0 bases from V and 0 bases from J; junction bases left unmatched: 6. CDR3 length: 19 amino acids. Germline CDR1 MGHRA, CDR2 YSYEKL. CDR3 loop: CASSQDVLAGLSGANVLTF. CDR3 coding DNA: TGCGCCAGCAGCCAAGATGTACTAGCGGGCCTCTCTGGGGCCAACGTCCTGACTTTC.

The chain joins TRBV5-1 to TRBJ1-2; 9 nucleotides match TRBD1. Looked up from germline, CDR1 is SGHRS and CDR2 is YFSETQ. Germline trimming cut 4 bases from V and 4 bases from J; bases unmatched to any gene: 5. This CDR3 is 14 amino acids long. The CDR3 sequence: CASSPDRGGYGYTF. CDR3 DNA sequence: TGCGCCAGCAGCCCGGACAGGGGAGGCTATGGCTACACCTTC. The full variable domain, in which reference TRBV5-1 and TRBJ1-2 provide the parts outside the CDR3, is KAGVTQTPRYLIKTRGQQVTLSCSPISGHRSVSWYQQTPGQGLQFLFEYFSETQRNKGNFPGRFSGRQFSNSRSEMNVSTLELGDSALYLCASSPDRGGYGYTFGSGTRLTVV.

This clone showed up just once. V is TRBV7-9 and J is TRBJ2-3; 12 nucleotides agree with TRBD1. Germline CDR1 SEHNR, CDR2 FQNEAQ (reference sequence). V lost 6 bases, J lost 2 bases, and 15 bases stayed unmatched. The CDR3 has 19 residues. CDR3 in amino acids: CASRGPGQGALVTTDTQYF. The CDR3 nucleotides are TGTGCCAGCAGGGGGCCGGGACAGGGGGCACTTGTAACCACAGATACGCAGTATTTT.

The V and J genes are TRBV19 and TRBJ2-7; 11 bases match TRBD2. Germline V gene lookup returns CDR1 LNHDA and CDR2 SQIVND (reference sequence). This CDR3 spans 15 amino acids. V lost 1 base and J lost 7; bases outside the gene matches: 6. The CDR3 is CASSIGLAGSREQYF. The DNA of the CDR3 is TGTGCCAGTAGTATAGGACTAGCGGGATCCCGGGAGCAGTACTTC.

The V gene is TRBV9, the J gene TRBJ2-3; 7 bases are a match to TRBD2. After removal of 3 bases from V and 5 bases from J, the junction contained 15 bases not matched to a gene. CDR1 is SGDLS and CDR2 is YYNGEE in the germline V gene. This CDR3 has 17 residues. The DNA for the CDR3 is TGTGCCAGCAGCGCGGCCACTGTGCTCGGGGGGAGAGATACGCAGTATTTT. Translating gives CASSAATVLGGRDTQYF.

V usage is TRBV10-3 and J usage is TRBJ2-1; TRBD1 agrees at 9 bases. J lost 3 bases, V lost 5 bases, and 5 bases had no gene match. Germline-derived CDR1 and CDR2 are ENHRY and SYGVKD. This CDR3 spans 15 amino acids. In DNA form, the CDR3 reads TGTGCCATCAGTTTCAGGACAGGGGTCTACAATGAGCAGTTCTTC. Its protein product is CAISFRTGVYNEQFF.

This clone has more than one count but fewer than ten. This chain joins TRBV5-1 and TRBJ2-7, with D possibly TRBD1 on 6 matching bases. Germline V lookup: CDR1 SGHRS, CDR2 YFSETQ. Trimming stripped 0 bases from V and 5 bases from J, with 9 bases between. The CDR3 runs to 13 residues. The CDR3 region is CASSLGTADEQYF. CDR3 DNA sequence: TGCGCCAGCAGCTTGGGGACAGCCGACGAGCAGTACTTC.

V gene TRBV25-1 combines with J gene TRBJ1-1; no clear D. Trimming shortened V by 4 bases and J by 3 bases, and 18 bases separated the two germline ends. Germline V gives CDR1 MGHDK, CDR2 SYGVNS. The CDR3 sequence is 16 residues long. CDR3 in DNA: TGTGCCAGCAGTGCGGGAATCAGCCGTTATTACACTGAAGCTTTCTTT. This codes for CASSAGISRYYTEAFF.

The J gene is TRBJ2-1, the V gene TRBV5-4; the match to TRBD2 covers 14 bases. The junction had 14 bases not matched to a gene; V was cut back by 9 bases and J by 9 bases. The CDR3 consists of 16 residues. Germline CDR1 SGHNT, CDR2 YYREEE (reference sequence). CDR3 sequence reads: CAIPVKGTSGRFEQFF. DNA for the CDR3: TGTGCCATACCGGTGAAGGGGACTAGCGGGAGATTTGAGCAGTTCTTC.

The chain joins TRBV27 to TRBJ2-7, with TRBD2 matching 13 bases. The CDR3 runs 17 residues. Trimming removed 9 bases from V and 3 bases from J; junction bases left unmatched: 14. Germline loops: CDR1 MNHEY, CDR2 SMNVEV (reference sequence). The CDR3 DNA follows: TGTGCCAGTACCCGGACTAGCGGGAGAATCGGTAGCTACGAGCAGTACTTC. Translation: CASTRTSGRIGSYEQYF.

V is TRBV4-2 and J is TRBJ1-1; possibly TRBD1 for D (5 bases). The germline V gene encodes CDR1 LGHNA and CDR2 YNFKEQ. The CDR3 runs to 13 residues. Trimming stripped 11 bases from V and 5 bases from J, with 18 bases between. CDR3 nucleotide sequence: TGTGCCGGCTTCTGCAGGGAAGATACTGAAGCTTTCTTT. It codes for CAGFCREDTEAFF.

This clone occurred once. The chain combines TRBV6-6 with TRBJ2-7; D is perhaps TRBD2 (6 bases). The CDR3 sequence is 13 residues long. V gave up 6 bases and J gave up 5 bases, with 14 bases separating them. From germline, CDR1 is MNHNY and CDR2 SVGAGI (reference sequence). The CDR3, as DNA: TGTGCCAGCAGCTTGACTAGATCGAACGAGCAGTACTTC. Its protein is CASSLTRSNEQYF.